The 28 T cell receptor beta chains below were found in one sample sequenced in a study of T cells in Graves' hyperthyroidism and ophthalmopathy. Authors of the study amplified TCR beta CDR3 regions from RNA transcripts. The TCR CDR3 was amplified in a first-round RT-PCR using the HTBI primer set. TCRdb reprocessed the multiplex PCR reads with MiXCR, giving one entry per CDR3 protein. The sample has about 400,000 distinct CDR3 sequences, about 15% seen once. Sequenced: blood. Source of these receptors: a woman aged 25-40 years with Graves' hyperthyroidism.

This clonotype appeared many times. The chain joins TRBV2 to TRBJ2-3; D is unclear. This CDR3 is 12 amino acids long. The germline CDR1 and CDR2 sequences are SNHLY and FYNNEI. With 4 bases removed from V and 4 bases from J, the gap between germline ends came to 6 bases. The CDR3, as DNA: TGTGCCAGCAGTGTTATCCCAGATACGCAGTATTTT. It is translated as CASSVIPDTQYF.

In its sample, this clonotype was seen many times. The chain recombines TRBV12-3 or TRBV12-4 with TRBJ1-2, with D perhaps TRBD1 (5 bases). The CDR3 consists of 14 residues. V lost 5 bases, J lost 8 bases, and 18 bases lay in between. CDR3 region: CASSRGAATGGYTF. As DNA, the CDR3 is TGTGCCAGCAGTCGCGGGGCCGCAACAGGCGGCTACACCTTC.

This clonotype was picked up many times. This chain connects TRBV27 to TRBJ1-5; a possible D gene is TRBD1 (5 bases). The CDR3 runs to 19 residues. V lost 6 bases and J lost 1, with 25 bases in between. CDR1 is MNHEY and CDR2 is SMNVEV in the germline V gene (reference sequence). This CDR3 reads CASRKGTGGDKLSNQPQHF. The CDR3 coding sequence is TGTGCCAGCAGGAAAGGGACTGGGGGGGATAAATTAAGCAATCAGCCCCAGCATTTT.

Ten or more counts support this clonotype. The V call is TRBV20-1, the J call TRBJ2-3; 7 positions match TRBD2. The CDR3 length is 13 residues. V shed 5 bases, J shed 5 bases, and the junction held 7 bases outside the gene matches. The germline gives CDR1 DFQATT, CDR2 SNEGSKA (reference sequence). CDR3: CSAPREVVDTQYF. CDR3 nucleotide sequence: TGCAGTGCTCCCCGGGAGGTTGTAGATACGCAGTATTTT.

The chain uses TRBV6-1 and TRBJ2-5; D not certain. Per the germline V gene, CDR1 is MNHNS and CDR2 is SASEGT. The length of the CDR3 is 13 residues. Trimming cost V 6 bases and J 5 bases, with 13 bases left between them. CDR3 DNA: TGTGCCAGCAGGTCGACACCTCGGGAGACCCAGTACTTC. Amino acid sequence: CASRSTPRETQYF.

The rearrangement joins TRBV9 to TRBJ2-3; D is undetermined. Trimming pared 0 bases from V and 1 base from J, leaving 12 bases between. The CDR3 contains 16 residues. Germline CDR1 reads SGDLS; CDR2 reads YYNGEE. The CDR3, as DNA: TGTGCCAGCAGCGTAGGACCTCACTTTGGCACAGATACGCAGTATTTT. Amino acid sequence: CASSVGPHFGTDTQYF.

This clonotype came up a few times. The CDR3 here is CASSQIASTDTQYF. The CDR3 DNA is TGCGCCAGCAGCCAAATAGCGAGCACAGATACGCAGTATTTT. This chain joins TRBV4-1 and TRBJ2-3; weak D call: TRBD2 (5 bases). From germline, CDR1 is MGHRA and CDR2 YSYEKL. This CDR3 has 14 residues. The V and J ends lost 2 bases and 0 bases respectively, with 6 bases between them.

This clonotype has at least ten counts. The chain is built from TRBV6-1 and TRBJ1-1, with D unclear. Germline values: CDR1 MNHNS, CDR2 SASEGT. The CDR3 extends over 14 amino acids. The V and J ends lost 1 base and 1 base respectively, with 7 bases between them. The CDR3 sequence: CASSEDAGNTEAFF. The CDR3 bases are TGTGCCAGCAGTGAAGACGCGGGGAACACTGAAGCTTTCTTT.

This clonotype was observed at least ten times. The gene calls are TRBV30 and TRBJ2-1; TRBD2 aligns across 10 bases. This CDR3 contains 15 residues. Per germline, CDR1 GTSNPN and CDR2 SVGIG (reference sequence). Germline trimming cut 4 bases from V and 10 bases from J; bases unmatched to any gene: 13. This chain's CDR3 is CAWTQGLAGVSEQFF. The DNA for the CDR3 is TGTGCCTGGACCCAGGGTCTAGCGGGAGTATCGGAGCAGTTCTTC.

This sequence joins TRBV7-3 and TRBJ2-1, with TRBD2 matching 14 bases. This CDR3 has 19 amino acids. Trimming removed 1 base from V and 3 bases from J; junction bases left unmatched: 8. Per germline, CDR1 SGHTA and CDR2 FQGTGA. The CDR3 DNA reads as TGTGCCAGCAGCTTAAGGCAGGGGACTAGCGGGAGTGTCTACAATGAGCAGTTCTTC. Amino acids: CASSLRQGTSGSVYNEQFF.

This clonotype was observed at least ten times. The V call is TRBV28, the J call TRBJ2-5; the match to TRBD2 covers 7 bases. CDR1 is MDHEN, CDR2 SYDVKM, per germline. This CDR3 is 14 amino acids long. The V and J ends lost 8 bases and 5 bases, in that order; junction bases with no gene match: 11. The CDR3 DNA sequence: TGTGCCAGCGGGCTGATAGCGGGCTGGGAGACCCAGTACTTC. This translates into CASGLIAGWETQYF.

This clonotype was recorded at least ten times. The chain is built from TRBV5-1 and TRBJ1-3; maybe TRBD1 (6 bases). This CDR3 comprises 16 residues. Per the germline V gene, CDR1 is SGHRS and CDR2 is YFSETQ. V was pared by 4 bases and J by 0 bases, with 14 bases between. In DNA form, the CDR3 reads TGCGCCAGCAGCGTCTGGACAGCCAACTCTGGAAACACCATATATTTT. This codes for CASSVWTANSGNTIYF.

The table lists this clonotype with many counts. The chain couples TRBV28 to TRBJ2-1; D gene unclear. The CDR3 has 11 amino acids. In germline, CDR1 is MDHEN, CDR2 SYDVKM. Trimming took 6 bases from V and 7 from J, leaving 7 bases between them. The CDR3 sequence: CASSFPNEQFF. The CDR3 DNA is TGTGCCAGCAGCTTCCCGAATGAGCAGTTCTTC.

J is TRBJ2-7 and V is TRBV6-2 or TRBV6-3; 9 bases align to TRBD1. Germline V lookup: CDR1 MNHEY, CDR2 SVGEGT. J gave up 4 bases and V 4 bases, and 8 bases lay outside the gene matches. The CDR3 is 15 residues long. The CDR3 region is CASSFTGTGLYEQYF. The CDR3, as DNA: TGTGCCAGCAGTTTTACCGGGACAGGGCTTTACGAGCAGTACTTC.

The chain carries TRBV10-1 and TRBJ2-3; D not certain. Germline-derived CDR1 and CDR2 are WNHNN and SYGVQD (reference sequence). This CDR3 has 12 amino acids. The V and J ends lost 4 bases and 3 bases respectively, with 5 bases between them. DNA of the CDR3: TGCGCCAGCAGTGGGGTTACAGATACGCAGTATTTT. It translates to CASSGVTDTQYF.

In its sample, this clonotype was seen once. The chain's CDR3 is CASGLEPRGGGYTF. As DNA, the CDR3 is TGTGCTAGTGGTTTAGAACCCCGGGGGGGAGGCTACACCTTC. The J gene is TRBJ1-2, the V gene TRBV12-5; weak D call: TRBD1 (5 bases). Germline assignment: CDR1 LGHNT and CDR2 FRNRAP. The CDR3 is 14 residues long. Trimming took off 3 bases at V and 8 bases at J, with 16 bases between the two ends.

At least ten counts were recorded for this clonotype. The CDR3 coding sequence is TGTGCCAGCAGTACGGGGGGGGAGGGCCTCGAGGATACGCAGTATTTT. Its translation: CASSTGGEGLEDTQYF. This sequence joins TRBV28 and TRBJ2-3, with 8 positions matching TRBD2. V dropped 5 bases and J dropped 6; count of bases not matched to a gene: 13. The CDR3 runs to 16 residues. Germline CDR1 reads MDHEN; CDR2 reads SYDVKM.

This clonotype was observed a handful of times. The rearrangement uses TRBV27 and TRBJ1-2; the match to TRBD1 covers 7 bases. The CDR3 is 14 residues long. V gave up 2 bases and J gave up 7 bases; unmatched junction bases: 7. Germline-derived CDR1 and CDR2 are MNHEY and SMNVEV (reference sequence). The CDR3 region has the DNA TGTGCCAGCAGTTTAGGTTCAGGGGGTATTGGCTACACCTTC. It yields the protein CASSLGSGGIGYTF.

This clonotype was recorded at least ten times. The chain couples TRBV28 to TRBJ2-7; 10 nucleotides match TRBD1. V was pared by 3 bases and J by 4 bases, with 6 bases of the junction left unmatched. The CDR3 totals 15 residues. Germline-derived CDR1 and CDR2 are MDHEN and SYDVKM. CDR3: CASSFWRQGAYEQYF. The CDR3 DNA reads TGTGCCAGCAGTTTTTGGAGACAGGGGGCTTACGAGCAGTACTTC.

This clonotype has more than one count but fewer than ten. The chain couples TRBV28 to TRBJ1-1, with D perhaps matching TRBD1 (6 bases). Germline V lookup: CDR1 MDHEN, CDR2 SYDVKM. Between the trimmed V and J ends, which lost 0 bases and 6 bases, there was a span of 11 bases. The CDR3 extends over 14 amino acids. The CDR3 protein is CASSLWQGRSEAFF. CDR3 bases: TGTGCCAGCAGTTTATGGCAGGGGCGATCTGAAGCTTTCTTT. The full variable domain, rest sourced from reference TRBV28 and TRBJ1-1, is DVKVTQSSRYLVKRTGEKVFLECVQDMDHENMFWYRQDPGLGLRLIYFSYDVKMKEKGDIPEGYSVSREKKERFSLILESASTNQTSMYLCASSLWQGRSEAFFGQGTRLTVV.

In its sample, this clonotype was seen a few times. One end of the junction does not line up with germline, which may come from a read error. V usage is TRBV7-2 and J usage is TRBJ2-2; 8 bases fit TRBD2. The CDR3 length is 18 residues. Looked up from germline, CDR1 is SGHTA and CDR2 is FQGNSA. CDR3 coding DNA: TGTGCCAGCAACTTAGAGTGGGCGGGAGGAACGAACACCGGGGAGCTGTTTTTT. This encodes CASNLEWAGGTNTGELFF.

Comment on this clonotype: This clone may be a read error of a much larger clone one base away. The V and J genes are TRBV28 and TRBJ1-2; TRBD1 might be the D (6 bases). Germline lookup yields CDR1 MDHEN and CDR2 SYDVKM. The CDR3 length is 13 residues. The V and J ends lost 7 bases and 10 bases respectively, with 19 bases between them. The CDR3 nucleotides read TGTGCCAGCAAGGGACAATTCCTCCATGACTACACCTTC. Translated: CASKGQFLHDYTF.

This clonotype has a count of ten or more. The rearrangement joins TRBV2 to TRBJ1-1; D uncertain. The length of the CDR3 is 13 residues. Germline V lookup: CDR1 SNHLY, CDR2 FYNNEI. V dropped 4 bases and J dropped 4 bases, with 10 bases sitting between them. The CDR3 reads CASSGGGSTEAFF. In DNA form, the CDR3 reads TGTGCCAGCAGTGGGGGTGGTAGCACTGAAGCTTTCTTT.

There are many counts of this clonotype. The CDR3 nucleotides are TGTGCCAGCAGTTTATCCGGTCCGGGGTACGAGCAGTACTTC. Its translation: CASSLSGPGYEQYF. The chain is built from TRBV27 and TRBJ2-7, with D possibly TRBD2 on 5 matching bases. V was trimmed by 0 bases and J by 4 bases, leaving 10 bases between them. The length of the CDR3 is 14 residues. Germline V CDR1 and CDR2: MNHEY, SMNVEV (reference sequence).

This clonotype showed up just a few times. This may arise from a read error, as a much more abundant clone is one base away. The chain employs TRBV28 and TRBJ2-3, with 8 bases that match TRBD2. The CDR3 extends over 15 amino acids. Germline CDR1 reads MDHEN; CDR2 reads SYDVKM. CDR3 region: CASRPPGLVITTQCF. CDR3 DNA sequence: TGTGCCAGCAGACCTCCGGGACTAGTGATTACTACGCAGTGTTTT.

This clonotype came up many times. V is TRBV29-1 and J is TRBJ2-7; TRBD1 aligns across 8 bases. In germline, CDR1 is SQVTM, CDR2 ANQGSEA. Germline trimming cut 7 bases from V and 5 bases from J; bases unmatched to any gene: 4. The CDR3 loop spans 11 amino acids. The CDR3 is CSGGQGHEQYF. The CDR3 bases are TGCAGCGGAGGACAGGGCCACGAGCAGTACTTC.

This clonotype was observed many times. The genes are TRBV5-1 and TRBJ1-2; D remains unclear. The CDR3 totals 16 residues. Germline V gene sequence: CDR1 SGHRS, CDR2 YFSETQ. Trimming removed 0 bases at V and 3 bases at J, with 15 bases between. This CDR3 is CASSLVGLPSDYGYTF. CDR3 nucleotides: TGCGCCAGCAGCTTGGTCGGACTTCCTTCAGACTATGGCTACACCTTC.

This clonotype has a handful of counts. The J gene is TRBJ2-1, the V gene TRBV7-3; 10 bases agree with TRBD1. J was trimmed by 5 bases and V by 4 bases; bases with no gene match: 5. Germline V gene lookup returns CDR1 SGHTA and CDR2 FQGTGA. CDR3 length: 15 amino acids. This CDR3 reads CASSSLGTGDNEQFF. DNA for the CDR3: TGTGCCAGCAGCTCCCTGGGGACAGGGGACAATGAGCAGTTCTTC.